This TCR beta chain was profiled in a study of T cell repertoires in cytomegalovirus infection (dated by TCRdb to between 2017 and 2020). At the level of the whole study: Donor HLA type was relevant to the analysis, because carriage of CMV infection together with the matching HLA type was indicated by public TCR beta signatures. The paper's findings and limits, for the study overall: In both this cohort and an independent roughly 350-donor cohort, the cumulative frequency of public TCR beta family members distinguished carriers of CMV infection plus the relevant HLA type. In the ex vivo response, HLA-C-restricted CMV-specific TCR beta clonotypes were dominant, and in two of eight donors the single most frequent clonotype came from this HLA-C-restricted group.

Sequencing used an Illumina HiSeq 1500. TCRdb ran its own pipeline on the public reads, namely fastp trimming at Q25 and MiXCR clone calling, and kept in-frame beta chains. CDR3 protein duplicates are merged, each entry listing the most common genes and DNA. Within this sample are about 440,000 distinct CDR3 sequences, with roughly a third of them counted one time only. The top ten constitute roughly 13% of the sample. From cysteine to phenylalanine, the CDR3 is 16 amino acids long. Only CDR3 DNA is held: 48 bases, read in frame from base 1. The germline V and J ends show losses of 6 bases and 2 bases respectively, and no gene match explains 7 bases of the junction. The germline V gene encodes CDR1 LNHDA and CDR2 SQIVND (reference sequence). For this clonotype: There is no known antigen for this receptor. Nothing much larger sits one base from this clone, and base qualities are not available.

The source is a human donor in good health (CMV status not recorded). Some clones in this sample may be carry-over from other donors' samples. This receptor chain uses TRBV19 and TRBJ2-2; TRBD2 aligns with 9 central bases. The sequencing input was PBMCs. The DNA is as follows: TGTGCCAGTAGGACCGGAGCGGGGGGTAACACCGGGGAGCTGTTTTTT. Its protein product is CASRTGAGGNTGELFF. Extended through the reference TRBV19 and TRBJ2-2 proteins, this CDR3 yields the full variable domain: DGGITQSPKYLFRKEGQNVTLSCEQNLNHDAMYWYRQDPGQGLRLIYYSQIVNDFQKGDIAEGYSVSREKKESFPLTVTSAQKNPTAFYLCASRTGAGGNTGELFFGEGSRLTVL.